The clone carrying this T cell receptor (beta chain) was counted at least ten times. Antigen specificity is unknown. This sample stems from a study of T-cell memory formation after mild COVID-19. TCR alpha and TCR beta cDNA libraries carrying sample barcodes and UMIs were produced by 5'RACE using constant-segment primers. From the 5' RACE reads, TCRdb called clonotypes with MiXCR, one entry per CDR3 protein. Of 410,000 or so distinct CDR3 sequences listed, more than 20% are singletons. Study-level results: CD4+ contracting clones were mainly CM and EM; CD8+ ones, EMRA.

V shed 1 base, J shed 4 bases, and the junction held 5 bases outside the gene matches. The CDR3 has 14 amino acids. Germline CDR1 and CDR2: DFQATT and SNEGSKA (reference sequence). What was sequenced was PBMCs or a T cell subset sorted from them (not recorded which). This clonotype originated in an adult woman who had mild COVID-19 (a few samples of this study predate the infection). Cell type and time point are not known. The V call is TRBV20-1, the J call TRBJ2-7; 9 bases are a match to TRBD2. CDR3 DNA: TGCAGTGCTAGAGCCCCAGCGGGGGGATACGAGCAGTACTTC. Protein sequence: CSARAPAGGYEQYF.